This T cell receptor (beta chain) comes out of a study of CXCR3-negative and CXCR3-positive naive CD8 T cells. General study results and limits: Memory cells differed in TRBV-TRBJ usage, but naive CXCR3-negative and CXCR3-positive cells had similar usage. In CXCR3-positive naive cells, the TRB CDR3s were more hydrophobic than in CXCR3-negative naive cells.

The authors made the TRB cDNA libraries by 5' RACE using UMI labels. With the 5' RACE reads reprocessed, TCRdb shows one record per CDR3 protein and no DNA. This sample's table reports roughly 86,000 distinct CDR3 sequences. Turning to this clonotype: Its antigen is unknown.

The receptor was derived from a human donor in good health. Some clones in this sample may be carry-over from other donors' samples. Sequencing used naive CXCR3- CD8+ T cells from blood. The subset: CD45RO-CCR7+CD27+CD95- naive CD8+ T cells lacking CXCR3 (TNR3-).

CDR3 sequence: CASSRTGNEQYF. This chain connects TRBV7-6 to TRBJ2-7; TCRdb designates TRBD1, a call that cannot be tested without DNA. This CDR3 has 12 residues. The V gene's germline CDR1 is SGHVS and CDR2 FNYEAQ.